This TCR beta chain came from a study of cytomegalovirus exposure and HLA in healthy donors. The donors were healthy bone marrow donors. Study findings and constraints: A later analysis linked a missense variant in DCLRE1C to the trimming of TCR beta V and J genes. Usually a TCR sequence was rare, but some public TCRs were found in many donors. Analyses of presence/absence relied on an assumption of roughly uniform sequencing depth across donors.

Germline lookup yields CDR1 LNHDA and CDR2 SQIVND (reference sequence). The CDR3 contains 18 residues. V was pared by 4 bases and J by 2 bases, with 9 bases of the junction left unmatched. In the PCR, 60 Vbeta and 13 Jbeta primers were used. The protocol was immunoSEQ multiplex PCR, while the TCRdb copy is restricted to in-frame clones and leaves out a portion. The table lists some 200,000 clones, 75% to 90% of them singletons, with roughly 0.75% in the top ten. About this clone itself: The target antigen is unknown.

The genes are TRBV19 and TRBJ2-5, with 14 positions matching TRBD2. Sequencing used PBMCs. The TCR comes from a woman between 18 and 30 years old in good health and CMV-seronegative. Here the CDR3 DNA reads TGTGCCAGTAGTACACGGACTAGCGGGGGGAAGGGACAAGAGACCCAGTACTTC. Encoded protein: CASSTRTSGGKGQETQYF.